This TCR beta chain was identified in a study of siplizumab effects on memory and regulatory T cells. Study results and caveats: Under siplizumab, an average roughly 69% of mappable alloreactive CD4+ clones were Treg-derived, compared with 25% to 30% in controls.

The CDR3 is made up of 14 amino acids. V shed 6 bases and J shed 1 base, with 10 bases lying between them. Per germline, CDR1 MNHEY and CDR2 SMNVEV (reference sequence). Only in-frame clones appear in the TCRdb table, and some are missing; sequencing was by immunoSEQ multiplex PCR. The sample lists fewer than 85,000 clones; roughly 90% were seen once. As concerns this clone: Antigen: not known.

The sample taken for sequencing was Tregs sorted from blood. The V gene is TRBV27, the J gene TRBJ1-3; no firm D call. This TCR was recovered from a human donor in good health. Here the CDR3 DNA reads TGTGCCAGCAGCGTCGGTTCTTCTGGAAACACCATATATTTT. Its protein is CASSVGSSGNTIYF.